This T cell receptor beta chain was profiled in a study of blood T cell repertoires in COVID-19 (TCRdb year 2020). For the wider study: Collaborator samples came from the United States, Italy and Spain and covered acute and convalescent phases of COVID-19. The prospective study material was composed of cDNA or gDNA derived from T cells, B-cell-depleted T cells, or PBMCs. Subjects who had been exposed to COVID-19, were actively infected with it, or had recovered from it provided the deeply sampled blood TCRbeta repertoires that made up the dataset. A freely available public database, intended as a resource for researchers studying the immune response to SARS-CoV-2, is where the repertoires were released. The samples were drawn from the first 160 participants of the ongoing ImmuneRACE study and from about 1,200 subjects provided by 6 global collaborators. The sample metadata nearly always contained a de-identified subject ID, COVID-19 status, age in years and sex. Where available, HLA class I and class II types were taken from metadata supplied by the sample provider and were not determined by assay-based typing. What the research found in general, with its limitations: The amount of clinical and demographic metadata varied by source and participant and was provided uncurated.

As to this clone: Its recognized antigen is unknown. Base qualities were left out, and no much larger clone turns up one base away.

There are 12 amino acids in the CDR3, from cysteine to phenylalanine inclusive. Solely the CDR3 DNA is kept, with 36 bases framed from the first base. Germline trimming amounts to 6 bases on V and 2 bases on J, with 1 as the count of junction bases outside the gene matches. In the germline V gene (reference sequence), CDR1 corresponds to GTSNPN and CDR2 to SVGIG. The immunoSEQ Assay, a bias-controlled multiplex PCR, was used to amplify TCRbeta CDR3 regions from genomic DNA. The authors' pipeline ran thus. Nucleated cell counts per sample were estimated from amplification of reference gene primers within the assay. To quantify the absolute abundance of each unique TCRbeta CDR3 rearrangement, sequence reads were collapsed and filtered. For each sample, productive Simpson clonality was calculated by taking the square root of Simpson's diversity index across productive rearrangements. Not all clones reach the TCRdb copy of this immuneACCESS table, which keeps in-frame sequences only. Checked studies attribute under half of the gap to unresolved V genes and leave the rest unexplained. V and J calls and clone size come straight from that table; D and trimming were deduced from the DNA. The sample table contains under 250,000 clones; only one count was recorded for roughly 84% of them. Of the sample, over 2.5% is held by the ten largest clones.

Samples from volunteer blood donors who had recovered from COVID-19 were contributed by a second Seattle source. Whole blood was collected in K2EDTA tubes by collaborating institutions according to the institutions' own protocols. For TCRbeta analysis, collaborators shipped samples as frozen whole blood, isolated PBMCs, or DNA extracted from either of those sample types. This TCR derives from a woman in her twenties or thirties who had recovered from COVID-19. The sequence is built from TRBV30 and TRBJ1-2, and TRBD1 matches 9 of the central bases. Sequenced material: peripheral blood. The sequence in DNA is TGTGCCTGCGACAGGGGGAACTATGGCTACACCTTC. This yields the protein CACDRGNYGYTF.